This entry concerns a single T cell receptor beta chain. This clonotype is regarded as medium-sized (0.01 to 0.1%). Its antigen is currently not known. No much larger clonotype is one base removed from it; base qualities were not supplied. Based on the germline V gene, the CDR1 and CDR2 sequences are SGHVS and FQNEAQ. Spanning cysteine to phenylalanine, the CDR3 consists of 15 amino acids. Just the 45-base CDR3 DNA is kept, in frame starting at base 1. V is pared back by 7 bases and J by 0 bases, with 12 bases lying between the germline termini. The data stem from a study of T cell repertoires in cytomegalovirus infection (dated by TCRdb to between 2018 and 2021). Regarding the study in general: The HLA type of each donor mattered for the analysis, because public TCR beta signatures pointed to carriage of CMV infection along with the matching HLA type. The investigation overall reported the following: In both this cohort and an independent approximately 400-donor cohort, the cumulative frequency of public TCR beta family members distinguished carriers of CMV infection plus the relevant HLA type. In the ex vivo response, HLA-C-restricted CMV-specific TCR beta clonotypes were dominant, and in two of eight donors the single most frequent clonotype came from this HLA-C-restricted group.

The data were produced on an Illumina HiSeq 1500. TCRdb applied fastp at Q25 and MiXCR to the public reads, then kept only in-frame beta chains. Merged by CDR3 protein, the rows form single entries marked with the most common genes and DNA. The sample includes some 150,000 distinct CDR3 sequences, with 23% observed a single time. Approximately 9.9% of the sample is held by the ten biggest clonotypes. Recombination connected TRBV7-8 to TRBJ2-2, and TRBD1 may be the D gene, going by 6 matching bases. The sample consisted of PBMCs. This TCR came from a human donor in good health (CMV status not recorded). Some clones in this sample may be carry-over from other donors' samples. Here is the DNA: TGTGCCAGCAAAATCCAGGGGCCGAACACCGGGGAGCTGTTTTTT. Translated, it gives CASKIQGPNTGELFF.